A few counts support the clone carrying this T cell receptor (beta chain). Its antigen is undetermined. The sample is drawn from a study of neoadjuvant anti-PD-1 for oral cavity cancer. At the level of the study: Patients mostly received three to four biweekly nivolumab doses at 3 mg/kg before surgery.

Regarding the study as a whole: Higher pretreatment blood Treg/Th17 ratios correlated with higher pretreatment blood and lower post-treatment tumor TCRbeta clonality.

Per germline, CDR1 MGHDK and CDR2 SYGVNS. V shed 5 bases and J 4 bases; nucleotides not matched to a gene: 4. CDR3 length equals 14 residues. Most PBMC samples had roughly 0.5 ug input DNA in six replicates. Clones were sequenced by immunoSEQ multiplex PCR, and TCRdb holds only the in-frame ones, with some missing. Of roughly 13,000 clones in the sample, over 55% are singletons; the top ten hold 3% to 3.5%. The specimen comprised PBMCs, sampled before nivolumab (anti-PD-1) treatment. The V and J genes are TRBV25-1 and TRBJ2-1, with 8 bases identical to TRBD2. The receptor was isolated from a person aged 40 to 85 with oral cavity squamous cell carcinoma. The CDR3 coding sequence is TGTGCCAGCAGTAGCGGGAGAGCGTACAATGAGCAGTTCTTC. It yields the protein CASSSGRAYNEQFF.